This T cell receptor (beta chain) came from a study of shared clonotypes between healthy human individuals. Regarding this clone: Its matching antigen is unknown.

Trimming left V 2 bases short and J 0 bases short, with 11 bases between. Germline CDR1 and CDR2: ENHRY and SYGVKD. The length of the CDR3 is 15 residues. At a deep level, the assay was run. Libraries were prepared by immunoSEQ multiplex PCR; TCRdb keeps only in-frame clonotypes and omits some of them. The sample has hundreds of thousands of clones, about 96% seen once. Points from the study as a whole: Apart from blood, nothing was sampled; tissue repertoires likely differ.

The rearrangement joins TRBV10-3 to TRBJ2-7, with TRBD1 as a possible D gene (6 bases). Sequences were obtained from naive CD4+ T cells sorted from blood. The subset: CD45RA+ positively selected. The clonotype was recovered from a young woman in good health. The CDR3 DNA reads TGTGCCATCAGTGAGGCGGACAGTCCCTCCTACGAGCAGTACTTC. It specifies CAISEADSPSYEQYF.